This T cell receptor (beta chain) stems from a study of blood T cell repertoires in COVID-19. On the study more broadly: Whether acute or convalescent, the COVID-19 samples came from the United States, Italy and Spain. The cDNA or gDNA used as material had been derived from T cells, B-cell-depleted T cells, or PBMCs.

This CDR3 comprises 16 residues. V was clipped by 3 bases and J by 0 bases, with 12 bases between them. Germline CDR1 reads SGDLS; CDR2 reads YYNGEE. Per the study methods: Reference gene primer amplification gave nucleated cell count estimates. This table comes from immunoSEQ multiplex PCR, and its TCRdb copy is limited to in-frame clones, with some not included. V and J calls and clone size are as listed in that table; D and trimming were resolved from the DNA. The sample contains some 200,000 clones, 88% of which appear only once. The sample consisted of peripheral blood. This clonotype originated in a man aged 18 to 30 with active or convalescent COVID-19. The chain couples TRBV9 to TRBJ1-4; no clear D. This CDR3 reads CASSAVGLPTNEKLFF. CDR3 DNA sequence: TGTGCCAGCAGCGCCGTCGGGTTACCAACTAATGAAAAACTGTTTTTT.